Presented here are 9 T cell receptor beta chains from one specimen sequenced in a study of siplizumab effects on memory and regulatory T cells. Some clones are missing from TCRdb's copy, which holds only in-frame ones; the method was immunoSEQ multiplex PCR. The data contain 65,000 to 85,000 clones, around 93% of them singletons. Sequenced sample: CD8+ T cells sorted from blood. These receptors originate from a human donor in good health.

DNA of the CDR3: TGTGCCAGCAGTTTATCGGGGGCGGTGGCCAATGAGCAGTTCTTC. This codes for CASSLSGAVANEQFF. This chain connects TRBV27 to TRBJ2-1, with a possible D match to TRBD1 (6 bases). This CDR3 is 15 amino acids long. Germline CDR1 reads MNHEY; CDR2 reads SMNVEV (reference sequence). Trimming removed 0 bases from V and 6 bases from J, with 12 bases in between.

This sequence joins TRBV15 and TRBJ2-3; D gene ambiguous. CDR3 size: 18 residues. Trimming took off 0 bases at V and 0 bases at J, with 16 bases between the two ends. Germline values: CDR1 LNHNV, CDR2 YYDKDF (reference sequence). The chain's CDR3 is CATSRDMVTIRSTDTQYF. CDR3 sequence (DNA): TGTGCCACCAGCAGAGATATGGTCACTATTAGGAGCACAGATACGCAGTATTTT.

This clone was seen only a few times. V is TRBV4-2 and J is TRBJ2-3; the D gene is possibly TRBD2 (6 bases). Trimming took 0 bases from V and 3 from J, leaving 13 bases between them. The CDR3 length is 16 residues. Germline CDR1 is LGHNA and CDR2 is YNFKEQ. CDR3 amino acids: CASSQEAGSGTDTQYF. The CDR3 bases are TGTGCCAGCAGCCAAGAGGCAGGTAGCGGAACAGATACGCAGTATTTT.

The genes are TRBV19 and TRBJ1-1; D is unresolved. V lost 2 bases and J lost 0, with 7 bases in between. The CDR3 covers 14 residues. Germline V gene lookup returns CDR1 LNHDA and CDR2 SQIVND (reference sequence). The DNA of the CDR3 is TGTGCCAGTAGTATATCTTCCGTGAACACTGAAGCTTTCTTT. Translating gives CASSISSVNTEAFF.

Details on this clone: The germline gene is not matched at one end of the junction; a read error may be the cause. The V gene is TRBV9, the J gene TRBJ1-1; unclear D gene. The CDR3 is 15 residues long. Germline V gene lookup returns CDR1 SGDLS and CDR2 YYNGEE. The CDR3 spells CASSVATDLKTEAFF. The CDR3 nucleotides read TGTGCCAGCAGCGTAGCTACGGATTTGAAGACTGAAGCTTTCTTT. Supplemented by reference TRBV9 and TRBJ1-1, the full variable domain reads DSGVTQTPKHLITATGQRVTLRCSPRSGDLSVYWYQQSLDQGLQFLIQYYNGEERAKGNILERFSAQQFPDLHSELNLSSLELGDSALYFCASSVATDLKTEAFFGQGTRLTVV.

The rearrangement uses TRBV4-3 and TRBJ1-2, with 8 bases fitting TRBD1. The V segment lost 0 bases and the J segment 6 bases; nucleotides outside the gene matches: 15. The germline gives CDR1 LGHNA, CDR2 YSLEER. This CDR3 is 18 amino acids long. The CDR3, as DNA: TGCGCCAGCAGCCAAGAGGTGACAGGGGAGGCGAGGTTGGATGGCTACACCTTC. Its protein product is CASSQEVTGEARLDGYTF.

This clone was observed once. The chain links TRBV7-8 to TRBJ1-1; TRBD1 matches at 9 bases. The ends lost 4 bases at V and 2 bases at J; junction bases unmatched: 2. The CDR3 length is 14 residues. CDR1 and CDR2 from the germline V gene are SGHVS and FQNEAQ. The CDR3 bases are TGTGCCAGCAGCTGGACAGGGGAAAACACTGAAGCTTTCTTT. Translating gives CASSWTGENTEAFF.

The CDR3 nucleotides are TGTGCCAGCAGCCCAACCCGGGACAGGGGTTACTACGAGCAGTACTTC. Protein: CASSPTRDRGYYEQYF. The chain has TRBV5-6 and TRBJ2-7, with 10 positions matching TRBD1. Germline values: CDR1 SGHDT, CDR2 YYEEEE. The trim removed 4 bases at V and 3 bases at J, leaving 10 bases unmatched. This CDR3 region has 16 residues.

The chain couples TRBV28 to TRBJ2-7; 8 nucleotides line up with TRBD2. V gave up 5 bases and J gave up 5 bases; unmatched junction bases: 8. CDR1 is MDHEN, CDR2 SYDVKM, per germline. The CDR3 runs 14 residues. The CDR3 coding sequence is TGTGCCAGCAGTCCCCGGGCGGGGGGCCACGAGCAGTACTTC. Protein product: CASSPRAGGHEQYF.